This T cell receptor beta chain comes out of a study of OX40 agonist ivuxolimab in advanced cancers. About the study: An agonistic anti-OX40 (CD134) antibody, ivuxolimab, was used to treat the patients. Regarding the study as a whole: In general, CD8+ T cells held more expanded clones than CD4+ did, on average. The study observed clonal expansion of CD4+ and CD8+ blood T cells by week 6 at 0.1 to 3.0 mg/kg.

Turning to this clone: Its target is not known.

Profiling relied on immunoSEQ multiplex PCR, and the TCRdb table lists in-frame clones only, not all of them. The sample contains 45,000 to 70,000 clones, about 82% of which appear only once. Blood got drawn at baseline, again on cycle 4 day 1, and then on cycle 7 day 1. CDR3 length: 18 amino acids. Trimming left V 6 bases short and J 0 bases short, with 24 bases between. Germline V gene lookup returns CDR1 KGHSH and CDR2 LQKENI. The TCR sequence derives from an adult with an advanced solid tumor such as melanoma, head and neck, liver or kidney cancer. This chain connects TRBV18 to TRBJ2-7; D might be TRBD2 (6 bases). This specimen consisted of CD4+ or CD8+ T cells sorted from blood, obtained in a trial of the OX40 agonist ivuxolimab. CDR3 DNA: TGTGCCAGCTCCCCAGTAAGAGGCGGGACCCAACCCTCCTACGAGCAGTACTTC. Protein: CASSPVRGGTQPSYEQYF.